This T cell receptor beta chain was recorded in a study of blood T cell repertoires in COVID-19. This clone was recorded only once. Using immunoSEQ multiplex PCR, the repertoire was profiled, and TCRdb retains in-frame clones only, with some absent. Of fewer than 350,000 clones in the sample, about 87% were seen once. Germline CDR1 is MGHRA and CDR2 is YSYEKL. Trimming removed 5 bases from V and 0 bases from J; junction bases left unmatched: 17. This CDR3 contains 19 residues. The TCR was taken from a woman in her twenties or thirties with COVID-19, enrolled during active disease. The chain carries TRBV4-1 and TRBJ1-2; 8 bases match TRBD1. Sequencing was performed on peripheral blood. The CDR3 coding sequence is TGCGCCAGCAGCTCTCCTTTCCGCGGGACAGGACAAACTAACTATGGCTACACCTTC. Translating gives CASSSPFRGTGQTNYGYTF.